This TCR beta chain was obtained from a study of blood T cell repertoires in COVID-19. Overall study context: The United States, Italy and Spain provided the acute and convalescent COVID-19 samples. PBMCs, B-cell-depleted T cells, or T cells provided the cDNA or gDNA that made up the material.

This clone has a handful of counts. In the source study's methods: Reference gene primer amplification in the assay estimated nucleated cell counts. Produced via immunoSEQ multiplex PCR; TCRdb's table is partial and in-frame only. From that table come the V and J calls and clone size; the DNA was used to work out D and trimming. The table shows about 180,000 clones, with approximately 87% occurring only once. Those enrolled in Seattle joined during active infection and were followed longitudinally afterward. Germline V gene sequence: CDR1 ENHRY, CDR2 SYGVKD. Trimming cost V 3 bases and J 4 bases, with 4 bases left between them. This CDR3 spans 11 amino acids.

This sequence was found in a woman in her 70s with COVID-19, enrolled during active disease. The rearrangement joins TRBV10-3 to TRBJ2-7, with D hard to call. Sequences were obtained from peripheral blood. The CDR3 DNA reads TGTGCCATCAGTGACTTATACGAGCAGTACTTC. Its translation: CAISDLYEQYF.